This paragraph covers one T cell receptor (beta chain) sequence. These data are taken from a study of blood T cell repertoires in COVID-19. Authors' methods: How many nucleated cells were present was estimated from reference gene primer amplification. Profiling relied on immunoSEQ multiplex PCR, and the TCRdb table lists in-frame clones only, not all of them. From that table come the V and J calls and clone size; the DNA was used to work out D and trimming. The data hold hundreds of thousands of clones, with 80% to 85% observed a single time. Germline lookup yields CDR1 MGHRA and CDR2 YSYEKL. There are 17 residues in the CDR3. Trimming removed 5 bases from V and 0 bases from J; junction bases left unmatched: 11.

Sequencing was done on a sample of peripheral blood. The receptor was derived from a man between 25 and 39 years old with active or convalescent COVID-19. The genes are TRBV4-1 and TRBJ1-1; 8 bases are shared with TRBD1. The CDR3 protein is CASSKSGTGAMNTEAFF. As DNA, the CDR3 is TGCGCCAGCAGCAAATCCGGGACAGGCGCCATGAACACTGAAGCTTTCTTT.